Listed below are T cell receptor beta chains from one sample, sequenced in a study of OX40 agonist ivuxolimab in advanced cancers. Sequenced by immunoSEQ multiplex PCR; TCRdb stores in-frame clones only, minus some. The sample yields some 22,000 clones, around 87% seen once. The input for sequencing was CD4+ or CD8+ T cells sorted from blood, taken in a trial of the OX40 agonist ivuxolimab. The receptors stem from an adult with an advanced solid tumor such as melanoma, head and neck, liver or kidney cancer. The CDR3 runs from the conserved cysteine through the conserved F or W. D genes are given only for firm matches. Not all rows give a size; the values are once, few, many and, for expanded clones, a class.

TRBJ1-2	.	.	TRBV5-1	TGCGCCAGCAGCCCCGAGGGGGATCACTATGGCTACACCTTC	CASSPEGDHYGYTF
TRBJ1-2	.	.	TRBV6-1	TGTGCCAGCAGTGTCGGGCAGGGTAGGGGTTATGGCTACACCTTC	CASSVGQGRGYGYTF
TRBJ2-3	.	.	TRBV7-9	TGTGCCAGCAGCTTTGAGGGTACTAGCACAGATACGCAGTATTTT	CASSFEGTSTDTQYF
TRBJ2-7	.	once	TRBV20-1	TGCAGTGCTATGTGGCTAGATGAGCAGTACTTC	CSAMWLDEQYF
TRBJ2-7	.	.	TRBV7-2	TGTGCCAGCAGCTTGGGGGGACGTCCCTACGAGCAGTACTTC	CASSLGGRPYEQYF
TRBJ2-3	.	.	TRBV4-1	TGCGCCAGCAGCCATTCCGAGGGGGGCGCATCGGATACGCAGTATTTT	CASSHSEGGASDTQYF
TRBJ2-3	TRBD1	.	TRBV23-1	TGCGCCAGCAGTCACCACAGGGGCGACACAGATACGCAGTATTTT	CASSHHRGDTDTQYF
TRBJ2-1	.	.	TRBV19	TGTGCCACCGAAAGTAGCGGCGGCGGCAGTAATGAGCAGTTCTTC	CATESSGGGSNEQFF
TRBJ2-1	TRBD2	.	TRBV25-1	TGTGCCAGCAGGGCGGGGGGCTCCTACAATGAGCAGTTCTTC	CASRAGGSYNEQFF
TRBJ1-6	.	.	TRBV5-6	TGTGCCAGCAGCTTGGAGATAGGGGGAGGGAGCTCACCCCTCCACTTT	CASSLEIGGGSSPLHF
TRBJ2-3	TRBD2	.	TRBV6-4	TGTGCCAGCAGTGGCGGGGGGGCCACAGATACGCAGTATTTT	CASSGGGATDTQYF
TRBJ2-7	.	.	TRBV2	TGTGCCAGCAGTCCCATATCCGTCGAGCAGTACTTC	CASSPISVEQYF
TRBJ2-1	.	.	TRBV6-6	TGTGCCAGCAGTTACTCGGGGCGGGAGCAGTTCTTC	CASSYSGREQFF
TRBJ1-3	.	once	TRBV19	TGTGCCAGTCGCCGCGGCGGAGCGCACTCTGGAAACACCATATATTTT	CASRRGGAHSGNTIYF
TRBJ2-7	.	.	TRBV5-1	TGCGCCAGCCTCTTAGGGGACATCTCCTACGAGCAGTACTTC	CASLLGDISYEQYF
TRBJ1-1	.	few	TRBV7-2	TGTGCCAGCAGCTTAACTAGGGAGTTGACTGAAGCTTTCTTT	CASSLTRELTEAFF
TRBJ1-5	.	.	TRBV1	TGCACCAGCAGCCAAGAAGGATACAGGGGGCCCCAGCCCCAGCATTTT	CTSSQEGYRGPQPQHF
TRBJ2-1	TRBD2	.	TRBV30	TGTGCCGGATGCCTAGCGGGGGGTCACAATGAGCAGTTCTTC	CAGCLAGGHNEQFF
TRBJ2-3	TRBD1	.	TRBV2	TGTGCCGTCATCCGGGACAGGGCCACAGATACGCAGTATTTT	CAVIRDRATDTQYF
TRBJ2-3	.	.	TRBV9	TGTGCCAGCAGCGCCAGGGAGTACACAGATACGCAGTATTTT	CASSAREYTDTQYF
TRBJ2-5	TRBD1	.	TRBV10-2	TGCGCCAGCAGACAGGGGACAGGAGGAGAGACCCAGTACTTC	CASRQGTGGETQYF
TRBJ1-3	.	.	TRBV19	TGTGCCAGTAAGGGACTCACGTTTAGCTCTGGAAACACCATATATTTT	CASKGLTFSSGNTIYF
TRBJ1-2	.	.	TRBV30	TGTGCCTGGAGTGGTACGTCCAAACTGAAGAATGTAGGAGTCTACACCTTC	CAWSGTSKLKNVGVYTF
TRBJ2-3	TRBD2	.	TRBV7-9	TGTGCCAGCAGCTTAGGGACTAGCGGATTCACAGATACGCAGTATTTT	CASSLGTSGFTDTQYF
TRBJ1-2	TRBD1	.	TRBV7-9	TGTGCCAGCAGCTCCCGGACAGGGGGTATTTACTATGGCTACACCTTC	CASSSRTGGIYYGYTF
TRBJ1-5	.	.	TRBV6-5	TGTGCCAGCAGTTTAGATGGTGACCAGCCCCAGCATTTT	CASSLDGDQPQHF
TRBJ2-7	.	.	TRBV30	TGTGCCTGGAGTGTCAGGACAGTTAGCTCCTACGAGCAGTACTTC	CAWSVRTVSSYEQYF
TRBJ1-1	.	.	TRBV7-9	TGTGCCAGCAGCGACCCTCGGGAAGGGAACACTGAAGCTTTCTTT	CASSDPREGNTEAFF
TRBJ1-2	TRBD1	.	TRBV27	TGTGCCAGCAGTTTATTCCCAATCGTCCAGGGGGCCTGGTATGGCTACACCTTC	CASSLFPIVQGAWYGYTF
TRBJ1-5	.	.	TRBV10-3	TGTGCCACAGGGACCACCATCGGCAATCAGCCCCAGCATTTT	CATGTTIGNQPQHF
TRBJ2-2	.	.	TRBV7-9	TGTGCCAGCAGCGTATTCACAGGCTCGGGGAAGAACACCGGGGAGCTGTTTTTT	CASSVFTGSGKNTGELFF
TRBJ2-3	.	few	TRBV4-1	TGCGCCAGCAGCCAACGACACAGGGCTTCCACAGATACGCAGTATTTT	CASSQRHRASTDTQYF
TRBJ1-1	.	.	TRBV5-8	TGTGCCAGTTCAGGGTTGAACACTGAAGCTTTCTTT	CASSGLNTEAFF
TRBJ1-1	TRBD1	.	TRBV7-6	TGTGCCAGCAGCCCCGACAGGGTGAACACTGAAGCTTTCTTT	CASSPDRVNTEAFF
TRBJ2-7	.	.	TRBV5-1	TGCGCCAGCAGCTTGGTGGAGGGGTTGTACGAGCAGTACTTC	CASSLVEGLYEQYF
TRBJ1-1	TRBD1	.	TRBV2	TGTGCCAGCAGAAACAGGGGCGTGAACACTGAAGCTTTCTTT	CASRNRGVNTEAFF
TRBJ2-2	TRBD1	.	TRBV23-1	TGCGCCAGCAGAGACAGGGGGTTGAACACCGGGGAGCTGTTTTTT	CASRDRGLNTGELFF
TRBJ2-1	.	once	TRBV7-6	TGTGCCAGCAGCCCATCCCCATGGCAGGGCAATGAGCAGTTCTTC	CASSPSPWQGNEQFF
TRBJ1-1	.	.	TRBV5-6	TGTGCCAGCAGCTTTGAGACGGGGACATCTGAAGCTTTCTTT	CASSFETGTSEAFF
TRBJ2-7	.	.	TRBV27	TGTGCCAGCAGTTACCGCGGCGGCGAGCAGTACTTC	CASSYRGGEQYF
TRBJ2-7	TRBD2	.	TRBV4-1	TGCGCCAGCAGCCCAGAGATCGGGGGGAGCTCCTACGAGCAGTACTTC	CASSPEIGGSSYEQYF
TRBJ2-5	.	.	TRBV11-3	TGTGCCAGCAGCTCGCGGGGTGAGGGGGCCGCAGAGACCCAGTACTTC	CASSSRGEGAAETQYF
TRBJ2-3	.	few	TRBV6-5	TGTGCCAGCAGTACGTCAGGGGTTTTGACAGATACGCAGTATTTT	CASSTSGVLTDTQYF
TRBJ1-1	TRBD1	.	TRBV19	TGTGCCAGTAGTTCAACCGGGACAGGGACCACTGAAGCTTTCTTT	CASSSTGTGTTEAFF
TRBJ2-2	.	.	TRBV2	TGTGCCAGCACCAACCGGGACACAATTAACACCGGGGAGCTGTTTTTT	CASTNRDTINTGELFF
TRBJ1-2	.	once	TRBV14	TGTGCCAGCAGCCAAGAAAGCGGGACCGTCTATGGCTACACCTTC	CASSQESGTVYGYTF
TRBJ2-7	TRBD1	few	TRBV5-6	TGTGCCAGCAGCCCAACGGGACAGGACTACGAGCAGTACTTC	CASSPTGQDYEQYF
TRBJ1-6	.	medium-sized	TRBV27	TGTGCCAGCAGTTTAACTTCGGGGGTACGGTCACCCCTCCACTTT	CASSLTSGVRSPLHF
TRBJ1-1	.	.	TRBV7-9	TGTGCCAGCGGAAACAGCCTGAACACTGAAGCTTTCTTT	CASGNSLNTEAFF
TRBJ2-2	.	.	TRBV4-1	TGCGCCAGCAGCCTTGTCACCGGGGAGCTGTTTTTT	CASSLVTGELFF
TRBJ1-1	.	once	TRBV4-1	TGCGCCAGCAGCCAAGATGGGCGCGCTAACACTGAAGCTTTCTTT	CASSQDGRANTEAFF
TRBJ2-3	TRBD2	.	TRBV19	TGTGCCAGTAGTATCCTCGGGACTAGCGGGATCACAGATACGCAGTATTTT	CASSILGTSGITDTQYF
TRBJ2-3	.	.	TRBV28	TGTGCCAGCAGCCGACTCGCAGGTAGAGCGAAGGATACGCAGTATTTT	CASSRLAGRAKDTQYF
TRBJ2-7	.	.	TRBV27	TGTGCCAGCAGTTTAGGGTCAGACTACGAGCAGTACTTC	CASSLGSDYEQYF
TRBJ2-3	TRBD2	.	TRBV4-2	TGTGCCAGCAGCTATACCCTAGCGGGGGAGGGGTATTTT	CASSYTLAGEGYF
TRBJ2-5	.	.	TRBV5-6	TGTGCCAGCAGCCAAGGGCAGCGAGAAGAGACCCAGTACTTC	CASSQGQREETQYF